This T cell receptor beta chain was recorded in a study of T cells after posttransplantation cyclophosphamide. Findings and caveats of the study: TRB overlap between skin or GI tissue T cells and blood was limited.

On this clone: Its antigen is undetermined.

Busulfan-fludarabine conditioning, marrow transplant, and cyclophosphamide on days +3 and +4 were administered. V lost 0 bases and J 5 bases, leaving 11 bases between the germline ends. The CDR3 loop spans 15 amino acids. Germline CDR1 and CDR2: MGHRA and YSYEKL. Assay: immunoSEQ multiplex PCR; the TCRdb copy retains only in-frame clones and omits some. Of 9,000 to 13,000 clones in the sample, around 81% were seen once. This specimen was PBMCs, taken approximately 1,800 days after allogeneic stem cell transplant with posttransplant cyclophosphamide. V is TRBV4-1 and J is TRBJ1-5, with unresolved D. This TCR came from a female patient aged 50 to 65 who received an allogeneic stem cell transplant from a related donor, was CMV-positive, and had no GVHD. Some T cells may be transferred from the graft donor. The CDR3 region is CASSQEPSDYQPQHF. In nucleotides, the CDR3 is TGCGCCAGCAGCCAAGAACCGTCGGACTATCAGCCCCAGCATTTT.